One T cell receptor (beta chain) is described in this entry. Trimming removed 2 bases from V and 3 bases from J; junction bases left unmatched: 3. CDR1 and CDR2 (germline): LNHNV, YYDKDF (reference sequence). The CDR3 loop spans 15 amino acids. This sample was included in a study of blood T cell repertoires in COVID-19. The data were produced by immunoSEQ multiplex PCR, yet TCRdb's version contains in-frame clones alone and is incomplete. The profile shows some 350,000 clones, 87% of them singletons. The chain joins TRBV15 to TRBJ2-7, with 11 bases that match TRBD2. This TCR derives from a woman between 45 and 65 years old with COVID-19, enrolled during active disease. The source material was peripheral blood. The CDR3, as DNA: TGTGCCACCAGCAGAATAGCGGGAGGGTACTACGAGCAGTACTTC. It yields the protein CATSRIAGGYYEQYF.